This TCR beta chain derives from a study of blood T cells in healthy people across ages. The CDR3 spans 19 residues. CDR1 SGHTA and CDR2 FQGNSA come from the germline V gene. Trimming pared 2 bases from V and 4 bases from J, leaving 26 bases between. This clonotype was seen a few times. Antigen: not known. Then a second PCR, running roughly 7 to 11 cycles, was carried out with a sample-barcoded 5' primer and a J-beta primer mix. Via MiXCR, TCRdb re-called the 5' RACE reads, giving one row per CDR3 protein. The sample lists about 1.6 million distinct CDR3 sequences; about 31% were seen once. Study results and limitations: A strong correlation was found between TCR beta diversity and the percentage of naive T cells.

Material: blood. This sequence originates from a woman aged 25 to 39 in good health. This chain uses TRBV7-2 with TRBJ1-2; possibly TRBD1 for D (5 bases). The CDR3 region is CASSLRPRGGGPTFYGYTF. The CDR3 DNA follows: TGTGCCAGCAGCTTAAGGCCCCGAGGCGGGGGTCCAACCTTCTATGGCTACACCTTC.